These 19 T cell receptor beta chains originate from one sample sequenced in a study of identical twins. TCRdb re-called the 5' RACE reads through MiXCR, storing one row per CDR3 protein. The table includes 1,800,000 or so distinct CDR3 sequences, more than 30% detected once. The sample taken for sequencing was cord blood. All receptors come from a newborn girl in good health.

This clonotype was detected only a few times. The V and J genes are TRBV4-2 and TRBJ2-1; the match to TRBD2 covers 8 bases. The CDR3 is 17 residues long. Germline values: CDR1 LGHNA, CDR2 YNFKEQ. V shed 0 bases, J shed 3 bases, and the junction held 7 bases outside the gene matches. In nucleotides, the CDR3 is TGTGCCAGCAGCCAAGATCGGAGCGGGGGAGGCTACAATGAGCAGTTCTTC. It translates to CASSQDRSGGGYNEQFF.

This clonotype came up many times. The chain couples TRBV6-5 to TRBJ1-2; TRBD1 might be the D (5 bases). V was shortened by 6 bases and J by 8 bases, with 16 bases between the two germline ends. Germline loops: CDR1 MNHEY, CDR2 SVGAGI. This CDR3 is 13 amino acids long. The DNA for the CDR3 is TGTGCCAGCAGCCTTCCCGGGACCTTGGGCTACACCTTC. Protein: CASSLPGTLGYTF.

CDR3 sequence reads: CSASAEIYEQYF. The DNA for the CDR3 is TGCAGTGCTAGCGCCGAAATCTACGAGCAGTACTTC. V gene TRBV20-1 combines with J gene TRBJ2-7; D ambiguous. There are 12 residues in the CDR3. Germline CDR1 reads DFQATT; CDR2 reads SNEGSKA (reference sequence). Trimming pared 3 bases from V and 3 bases from J, leaving 9 bases between.

The chain is built from TRBV20-1 and TRBJ1-5; the D gene is possibly TRBD1 (5 bases). The CDR3 spans 13 residues. Looked up from germline, CDR1 is DFQATT and CDR2 is SNEGSKA (reference sequence). The germline V and J ends were trimmed by 3 bases and 9 bases, with 15 bases remaining between them. As DNA, the CDR3 is TGCAGTGCTAGGGGGGGATCCGATCTGCCCCAGCATTTT. Its translation is CSARGGSDLPQHF.

This clonotype came up a few times. This chain uses TRBV4-2 with TRBJ2-1; D tentatively fits TRBD1 or TRBD2 (5 bases each). The CDR3 length is 16 residues. The germline V and J ends were trimmed by 1 base and 1 base, with 11 bases remaining between them. The germline CDR1 and CDR2 sequences are LGHNA and YNFKEQ. In DNA form, the CDR3 reads TGTGCCAGCAGCCAAGGGGGGACCTTTTCCTACAATGAGCAGTTCTTC. Protein product: CASSQGGTFSYNEQFF.

The sample holds many counts of this clonotype. The rearrangement links TRBV6-1 to TRBJ2-7; perhaps TRBD2 as D (6 bases). The CDR3 consists of 13 residues. V dropped 3 bases and J dropped 1 base, with 7 bases sitting between them. Germline CDR1 and CDR2: MNHNS and SASEGT. The CDR3 DNA reads TGTGCCAGCAGTGAGGGGAGGTCCTACGAGCAGTACTTC. It is translated as CASSEGRSYEQYF.

This clonotype has only a few counts. The CDR3 DNA is TGCAGTGCTAGGGGACTAGCGGGAGACGATGAGCAGTTCTTC. Protein sequence: CSARGLAGDDEQFF. The rearrangement links TRBV20-1 to TRBJ2-1; TRBD2 agrees at 14 bases. The germline gives CDR1 DFQATT, CDR2 SNEGSKA (reference sequence). The ends lost 3 bases at V and 8 bases at J; junction bases unmatched: 3. The length of the CDR3 is 14 residues.

CDR3: CSAAHYRDLYYEQYF. The CDR3 region has the DNA TGCAGTGCTGCACATTACCGGGACTTATACTACGAGCAGTACTTC. J is TRBJ2-4 and V is TRBV20-1; D is possibly TRBD2 (6 bases). The J call may not be correct, given that the DNA end is closer to TRBJ2-7. The germline gives CDR1 DFQATT, CDR2 SNEGSKA (reference sequence). The CDR3 extends over 15 amino acids.

This chain links TRBV18 with TRBJ1-6; TRBD1 matches 7 bases. V shed 6 bases, J shed 9 bases, and the junction held 8 bases outside the gene matches. This CDR3 has 14 residues. Per germline, CDR1 KGHSH and CDR2 LQKENI. The CDR3 loop is CASSPGTELSPLHF. CDR3 coding DNA: TGTGCCAGCTCGCCCGGGACAGAGCTTTCACCCCTCCACTTT.

This clonotype was observed a handful of times. This sequence joins TRBV27 and TRBJ2-1; 7 nucleotides line up with TRBD2. Germline trimming cut 1 base from V and 2 bases from J; bases unmatched to any gene: 5. CDR1 and CDR2 (germline): MNHEY, SMNVEV (reference sequence). The CDR3 has 16 amino acids. The CDR3 reads CASSLFPGGTYNEQFF. The CDR3 DNA is TGTGCCAGCAGTTTATTCCCGGGGGGAACCTACAATGAGCAGTTCTTC.

The rearrangement uses TRBV3-1 and TRBJ1-1; 9 nucleotides align to TRBD1. With V trimmed by 4 bases and J by 7 bases, 13 bases remained unmatched. This CDR3 is 16 amino acids long. The germline CDR1 and CDR2 sequences are LGHDT and YNNKEL (reference sequence). The CDR3 here is CASSPEGYRGRFEAFF. In DNA, the CDR3 is TGTGCCAGCAGCCCGGAAGGTTACAGGGGGCGTTTTGAAGCTTTCTTT.

This clonotype was counted once. This may be a read error, as it is one base from a much larger clone. The CDR3, as DNA: TGTGCCAGCAGCTTATGGTTCGGGGGAAGCAATGAGCAGTACTTC. Protein product: CASSLWFGGSNEQYF. The chain links TRBV13 to TRBJ2-7; the D gene is possibly TRBD2 (6 bases). This CDR3 has 15 residues. Germline assignment: CDR1 PRHDT and CDR2 FYEKMQ (reference sequence). V was cut by 2 bases and J by 7 bases, with 18 bases left in between.

This chain uses TRBV27 with TRBJ2-7; 10 bases are shared with TRBD2. Germline CDR1 is MNHEY and CDR2 is SMNVEV (reference sequence). V lost 5 bases to trimming and J lost 3 bases; unmatched junction nucleotides: 4. This CDR3 comprises 14 residues. In DNA, the CDR3 is TGTGCCAGCAGTATGGGACTAGCGTACTACGAGCAGTACTTC. It is translated as CASSMGLAYYEQYF.

The V gene is TRBV20-1, the J gene TRBJ2-4; D not certain. The CDR3 runs to 12 residues. V was pared by 5 bases and J by 0 bases, with 5 bases between. Germline lookup yields CDR1 DFQATT and CDR2 SNEGSKA (reference sequence). The CDR3 protein is CSAVEAKNIQYF. The CDR3 coding sequence is TGCAGTGCTGTGGAAGCCAAAAACATTCAGTACTTC.

This chain uses TRBV4-2 with TRBJ2-3, with 12 bases matching TRBD2. After removal of 1 base from V and 1 base from J, the junction contained 3 bases not matched to a gene. This CDR3 has 17 residues. Per the germline V gene, CDR1 is LGHNA and CDR2 is YNFKEQ. The chain's CDR3 is CASSQARTSGGTDTQYF. The CDR3, as DNA: TGTGCCAGCAGCCAAGCCCGGACTAGCGGGGGCACAGATACGCAGTATTTT.

The V gene is TRBV4-2, the J gene TRBJ2-7; D gene ambiguous. The CDR3 is made up of 13 amino acids. Germline CDR1 and CDR2: LGHNA and YNFKEQ. Trimming pared 0 bases from V and 7 bases from J, leaving 10 bases between. The DNA of the CDR3 is TGTGCCAGCAGCCAAGATCGGCCCCATGAGCAGTACTTC. Protein product: CASSQDRPHEQYF.

The chain carries TRBV7-2 and TRBJ2-2; D is undetermined. From germline, CDR1 is SGHTA and CDR2 FQGNSA. The CDR3 is 14 amino acids. The V end was cut by 4 bases, the J end by 2 bases, with 8 bases between. This CDR3 reads CASSYSFNTGELFF. The CDR3 DNA follows: TGTGCCAGCAGCTACAGTTTTAACACCGGGGAGCTGTTTTTT.

The chain joins TRBV4-3 to TRBJ2-3; D is uncertain. The CDR3 is 17 residues long. V lost 0 bases, J lost 1 base, and 14 bases lay in between. Germline V gene sequence: CDR1 LGHNA, CDR2 YSLEER. In DNA form, the CDR3 reads TGCGCCAGCAGCCAAGATCCAAGGGCGTCCGGCACAGATACGCAGTATTTT. Protein: CASSQDPRASGTDTQYF.

J is TRBJ1-4 and V is TRBV20-1; D is uncertain. Germline CDR1 DFQATT, CDR2 SNEGSKA (reference sequence). This CDR3 contains 14 residues. The V and J ends lost 3 bases and 3 bases respectively, with 11 bases between them. CDR3 region: CSARGRASNEKLFF. For the CDR3, the DNA is TGCAGTGCTAGGGGAAGGGCCTCTAATGAAAAACTGTTTTTT.